These T cell receptor beta chains were read from a single sample in a study of T cells in Graves' hyperthyroidism and ophthalmopathy. MiXCR, run by TCRdb on the multiplex PCR reads, gives a single entry per CDR3 protein. The table includes roughly 380,000 distinct CDR3 sequences, roughly an eighth detected once. The sequenced sample was blood. These receptors all come from a woman younger than 35 with Graves' hyperthyroidism. The CDR3 runs from the conserved cysteine through the conserved F or W. The D gene is left open where the match is weak. Expanded clones are given a class, and other clones once, few, many or no size at all.

d_call,j_call,v_call,clone_size,cdr3_aa,cdr3_nt
TRBD1,TRBJ1-6,TRBV6-1,.,CASSEGTGTSPLHF,TGTGCCAGCAGTGAAGGGACAGGTACTTCACCCCTCCACTTT
.,TRBJ2-5,TRBV20-1,many,CSARRTLDRQETQYF,TGCAGTGCTCGCAGAACACTAGACAGACAAGAGACCCAGTACTTC
.,TRBJ2-1,TRBV4-3,many,CASSQGAVSYNEQFF,TGCGCCAGCAGCCAAGGTGCGGTCTCCTACAATGAGCAGTTCTTC
.,TRBJ1-4,TRBV5-1,.,CASSQNTDISTNEKLFF,TGCGCCAGCAGCCAAAATACGGACATATCAACTAATGAAAAACTGTTTTTT
TRBD1,TRBJ2-7,TRBV5-1,many,CASSFVRDRNYEQYF,TGCGCCAGCAGCTTCGTACGGGACAGGAATTACGAGCAGTACTTC
.,TRBJ2-2,TRBV12-3/TRBV12-4,.,CASRVLTGELFF,TGTGCCAGCAGAGTTCTGACCGGGGAGCTGTTTTTT
TRBD2,TRBJ2-2,TRBV3-1,.,CASSIGLAPGELFF,TGTGCCAGCAGTATTGGACTAGCGCCCGGGGAGCTGTTTTTT
.,TRBJ2-1,TRBV7-2,many,CASSLDGAYNEQFF,TGTGCCAGCAGCTTAGACGGGGCCTACAATGAGCAGTTCTTC
.,TRBJ2-3,TRBV12-3/TRBV12-4,many,CASSLATGVPDTQYF,TGTGCCAGCAGTTTAGCGACGGGAGTGCCAGATACGCAGTATTTT
TRBD1,TRBJ2-1,TRBV27,many,CASSFPDRDHEQFF,TGTGCCAGCAGTTTCCCTGACAGGGATCATGAGCAGTTCTTC
.,TRBJ2-3,TRBV6-2/TRBV6-3,many,CASSLDRARLVDTQYF,TGTGCCAGCAGTCTCGACCGGGCTAGACTCGTAGATACGCAGTATTTT
.,TRBJ2-7,TRBV4-1,many,CASSQERGRGYEQYF,TGCGCCAGCAGCCAAGAGAGGGGGAGGGGCTACGAGCAGTACTTC
.,TRBJ2-6,TRBV9,.,CASSVANIGSGANVLTF,TGTGCCAGCAGCGTAGCGAATATTGGATCTGGGGCCAACGTCCTGACTTTC
TRBD1,TRBJ1-3,TRBV5-1,.,CASSKTGELSGNTIYF,TGCGCCAGCAGCAAAACAGGGGAACTATCGGGAAACACCATATATTTT
TRBD2,TRBJ2-3,TRBV20-1,many,CSARAQETSGRSSTDTQCF,TGCAGTGCTAGAGCCCAGGAGACTAGCGGGAGAAGTAGCACAGATACGCAGTGTTTT
.,TRBJ2-1,TRBV15,.,CATSRGGNEQFF,TGTGCCACCAGCAGAGGGGGAAATGAGCAGTTCTTC
TRBD2,TRBJ2-1,TRBV20-1,.,CSPSLAGPHNEQFF,TGCAGCCCTTCCCTAGCGGGCCCCCACAATGAGCAGTTCTTC
.,TRBJ2-3,TRBV30,many,CAWGRFGTDTQYF,TGTGCCTGGGGGAGATTTGGCACAGATACGCAGTATTTT
TRBD2,TRBJ2-1,TRBV6-1,.,CASKTLAGAPGNEQFF,TGTGCCAGCAAAACTCTAGCGGGAGCTCCGGGTAATGAGCAGTTCTTC
.,TRBJ1-1,TRBV10-2,few,CASSGDLSGYEAFF,TGCGCCAGCAGTGGGGACCTTAGTGGGTATGAAGCTTTCTTT
.,TRBJ2-1,TRBV12-3/TRBV12-4,many,CASSNRVNEQFF,TGTGCCAGCAGTAATAGAGTGAATGAGCAGTTCTTC
TRBD2,TRBJ2-3,TRBV10-3,many,CAIRGTSGGHGSSTDTQYF,TGTGCCATCAGAGGGACTAGCGGGGGCCATGGCTCTAGCACAGATACGCAGTATTTT
.,TRBJ2-5,TRBV10-3,many,CAISSQETQYF,TGTGCCATCAGTAGTCAAGAGACCCAGTACTTC
.,TRBJ2-5,TRBV27,many,CASSSAQETQYF,TGTGCCAGCAGTTCCGCGCAAGAGACCCAGTACTTC
.,TRBJ2-7,TRBV28,.,CASSLRQPPYEQYF,TGTGCCAGCAGTTTAAGACAGCCACCCTACGAGCAGTACTTC
.,TRBJ2-7,TRBV20-1,many,CSARGVIGSSYEQYF,TGCAGTGCTAGGGGGGTGATAGGGTCCTCCTACGAGCAGTACTTC
.,TRBJ2-5,TRBV7-9,.,CASSSRGVSEETQYF,TGTGCCAGCAGCTCGCGGGGTGTCAGCGAAGAGACCCAGTACTTC
TRBD2,TRBJ2-2,TRBV4-1,.,CASSHWSLSGGPRGELFF,TGCGCCAGCAGCCACTGGTCACTATCGGGAGGGCCTAGAGGGGAGCTGTTTTTT
.,TRBJ2-7,TRBV30,few,CAWAISRSSYEQYF,TGTGCCTGGGCGATTAGCAGGAGCTCCTACGAGCAGTACTTC
TRBD1,TRBJ1-6,TRBV28,many,CASSFRQGSSPLHF,TGTGCCAGCAGTTTCAGACAGGGGAGTTCACCCCTCCACTTT
.,TRBJ2-3,TRBV6-1,many,CASSHGMGVGTDTQYF,TGTGCCAGCAGTCATGGTATGGGGGTTGGCACAGATACGCAGTATTTT
TRBD1,TRBJ2-5,TRBV12-3/TRBV12-4,many,CASTPGQGRETQYF,TGTGCCAGCACCCCGGGACAGGGTAGGGAGACCCAGTACTTC
TRBD2,TRBJ2-3,TRBV30,many,CAWSEGTSTTDTQYF,TGTGCCTGGAGTGAAGGGACTAGCACCACAGATACGCAGTATTTT
TRBD1,TRBJ2-5,TRBV15,.,CATSRTDRQETQYF,TGTGCCACCAGCAGAACGGACAGGCAAGAGACCCAGTACTTC
TRBD2,TRBJ2-7,TRBV7-2,many,CASSLTSGRGSYEQYF,TGTGCCAGCAGCCTGACTAGCGGGAGGGGATCCTACGAGCAGTACTTC
.,TRBJ1-6,TRBV10-2,.,CASSEQGSSPLHF,TGCGCCAGCAGTGAGCAGGGAAGTTCACCCCTCCACTTT
TRBD1,TRBJ1-4,TRBV2,many,CASSEARRGLDEKLFF,TGTGCCAGCAGTGAAGCTCGAAGGGGGCTAGATGAAAAACTGTTTTTT
.,TRBJ1-4,TRBV25-1,.,CASSGDGNEKLFF,TGTGCCAGCAGTGGGGACGGGAATGAAAAACTGTTTTTT
TRBD1,TRBJ2-3,TRBV20-1,many,CSQIGRGTDTQYF,TGCAGCCAAATTGGCAGGGGGACAGATACGCAGTATTTT
TRBD1,TRBJ1-1,TRBV6-5,many,CASSYPRDRGQNTEAFF,TGTGCCAGCAGTTACCCCCGGGACAGGGGGCAGAACACTGAAGCTTTCTTT
.,TRBJ2-1,TRBV27,many,CASSLGRGSGYNEQFF,TGTGCCAGCAGTTTGGGGCGGGGCTCAGGGTACAATGAGCAGTTCTTC
TRBD1,TRBJ1-5,TRBV4-1,.,CASSQEAQGGGQPQHF,TGCGCCAGCAGCCAAGAGGCCCAGGGGGGAGGACAGCCCCAGCATTTT
.,TRBJ2-4,TRBV18,many,CASSSLGGGGEIYQYF,TGTGCCAGCTCATCCCTAGGAGGCGGAGGGGAGATCTATCAGTACTTC
.,TRBJ2-2,TRBV9,many,CASSAGLTGELFF,TGTGCCAGCAGCGCTGGACTCACCGGGGAGCTGTTTTTT
TRBD1,TRBJ2-1,TRBV20-1,many,CSARSPGQDFGEQFF,TGCAGTGCCAGATCCCCGGGACAGGATTTTGGTGAGCAGTTCTTC
TRBD2,TRBJ2-7,TRBV6-1,many,CASKEGLAGHEQYF,TGTGCCAGCAAGGAGGGACTAGCGGGCCACGAGCAGTACTTC